Detailed here is one T cell receptor beta chain. Its antigen remains unidentified. This sample was included in a study of chemoradiotherapy in HPV16-positive cancers. Study-level points and caveats: For HPV16-positive patients, expanding HPV-responsive T cells associated with longer recurrence-free survival. Candidate HPV-specific clones and E7-related TCR motifs grew in tumor during treatment.

Clones were read by immunoSEQ multiplex PCR, and TCRdb kept only the in-frame ones, dropping some. In the table there are about 1,600 clones, about 89% of which are singletons. Repeated repertoire sampling spanned the course of chemoradiotherapy. In germline, CDR1 is SNHLY, CDR2 FYNNEI. The CDR3 length is 13 residues. Trimming removed 8 bases at V and 1 base at J, with 12 bases between. The chain uses TRBV2 and TRBJ2-7, with D tentatively TRBD1 (6 bases). The TCR was taken from a human donor with HPV-associated anogenital cancer. The material sequenced was tumor tissue, taken from a patient who underwent chemoradiotherapy. The CDR3 region has the DNA TGTGCCAGCGGTAGGCAGGGGTCCTACGAGCAGTACTTC. This gives the protein CASGRQGSYEQYF.